The 30 T cell receptor beta chains presented below share a single source sample, sequenced in a study of cytomegalovirus exposure and HLA in healthy donors. The study ran its PCR with 60 Vbeta and 13 Jbeta primers. Clones were read by immunoSEQ multiplex PCR, and TCRdb kept only the in-frame ones, dropping some. The data hold about 55,000 clones, with about three quarters observed a single time. Sequences were obtained from PBMCs. These receptors were collected from a female donor in good health and CMV-seronegative.

This chain uses TRBV7-9 with TRBJ2-1, with TRBD2 identical over 8 bases. The CDR3 runs to 18 residues. Losses at the gene ends were 5 bases for V and 3 bases for J; bases not matched to a gene: 15. Germline V CDR1 and CDR2: SEHNR, FQNEAQ (reference sequence). CDR3 coding DNA: TGTGCCAGCAGCCAACGATTGGCGGGGGGTCTTCTCTACAATGAGCAGTTCTTC. It specifies CASSQRLAGGLLYNEQFF.

V is TRBV19 and J is TRBJ2-2; weak D call: TRBD1 (6 bases). Trimming pared 2 bases from V and 6 bases from J, leaving 10 bases between. Germline V gene lookup returns CDR1 LNHDA and CDR2 SQIVND (reference sequence). This CDR3 comprises 14 residues. The CDR3 sequence: CASSIFPGAGELFF. In nucleotides, the CDR3 is TGTGCCAGTAGTATATTCCCAGGGGCCGGGGAGCTGTTTTTT.

This clone appeared once. The rearrangement joins TRBV5-1 to TRBJ2-1; 10 bases agree with TRBD2. CDR3 length equals 16 residues. V was pared by 0 bases and J by 8 bases, with 8 bases of the junction left unmatched. In germline, CDR1 is SGHRS, CDR2 YFSETQ. CDR3 region: CASSLAVGLAPDEQFF. The CDR3 nucleotides read TGCGCCAGCAGCTTGGCCGTGGGACTAGCGCCCGATGAGCAGTTCTTC.

V usage is TRBV5-8 and J usage is TRBJ1-1, with D unresolved. Germline CDR1 reads SGHTS; CDR2 reads YDEGEE. The germline V and J ends were trimmed by 0 bases and 3 bases, with 27 bases remaining between them. The CDR3 has 20 amino acids. Here the CDR3 DNA reads TGTGCCAGCAGCTTGGCCGGGCGTTCCAGGTTGAGGAGGTGGGACACTGAAGCTTTCTTT. The encoded protein is CASSLAGRSRLRRWDTEAFF.

CDR3 in amino acids: CASSYSPERNTIYF. In DNA form, the CDR3 reads TGTGCCAGCAGTTATTCCCCGGAGCGAAACACCATATATTTT. V is TRBV6-5 and J is TRBJ1-3; D is unclear. The V gene lost 3 bases and the J gene lost 5 bases, with 11 bases spanning the gap. The CDR3 has 14 residues. CDR1 is MNHEY and CDR2 is SVGAGI in the germline V gene.

J is TRBJ2-1 and V is TRBV5-4; the D gene is possibly TRBD2 (5 bases). The CDR3 is 16 amino acids. Germline V gives CDR1 SGHNT, CDR2 YYREEE (reference sequence). With 5 bases removed from V and 1 base from J, the gap between germline ends came to 16 bases. The CDR3 nucleotides read TGTGCCAGCAGTGGCTCTGGAGGACGGTCCTACAATGAGCAGTTCTTC. Amino acids: CASSGSGGRSYNEQFF.

The chain uses TRBV4-1 and TRBJ1-1; D unresolved. Germline CDR1 MGHRA, CDR2 YSYEKL. The CDR3 is made up of 15 amino acids. Trimming cost V 4 bases and J 3 bases, with 15 bases left between them. CDR3 DNA: TGCGCCAGCAGCCCAGGCGGGATTTTGGACACTGAAGCTTTCTTT. Amino acid sequence: CASSPGGILDTEAFF.

V gene TRBV28 combines with J gene TRBJ2-7; TRBD2 matches at 7 bases. The CDR3 covers 13 residues. Germline values: CDR1 MDHEN, CDR2 SYDVKM. V dropped 5 bases and J dropped 2; count of bases not matched to a gene: 3. CDR3 DNA: TGTGCCAGCAGTCCCGGGACTACCTACGAGCAGTACTTC. Encoded protein: CASSPGTTYEQYF.

The J gene is TRBJ1-1, the V gene TRBV18; 7 nucleotides match TRBD1. The CDR3 runs to 15 residues. CDR1 is KGHSH, CDR2 LQKENI, per germline. Losses at the gene ends were 3 bases for V and 3 bases for J; bases not matched to a gene: 7. The CDR3 spells CASSPLTGVDTEAFF. The CDR3 nucleotides are TGTGCCAGCTCACCGCTTACAGGGGTAGACACTGAAGCTTTCTTT.

V is TRBV9 and J is TRBJ2-1, with 8 nucleotides matching TRBD2. CDR3 size: 17 residues. Trimming took 0 bases from V and 2 from J; bases not matched to a gene: 7. CDR1 is SGDLS and CDR2 is YYNGEE in the germline V gene. In DNA form, the CDR3 reads TGTGCCAGCAGCGTAGGTGTCGCGGGAGGTACCTACAATGAGCAGTTCTTC. This sequence encodes CASSVGVAGGTYNEQFF. The full variable domain, rest sourced from reference TRBV9 and TRBJ2-1, is DSGVTQTPKHLITATGQRVTLRCSPRSGDLSVYWYQQSLDQGLQFLIQYYNGEERAKGNILERFSAQQFPDLHSELNLSSLELGDSALYFCASSVGVAGGTYNEQFFGPGTRLTVL.

V usage is TRBV29-1 and J usage is TRBJ1-2; a possible D gene is TRBD1 (6 bases). Trimming pared 2 bases from V and 3 bases from J, leaving 13 bases between. Germline V lookup: CDR1 SQVTM, CDR2 ANQGSEA. The CDR3 covers 14 residues. The CDR3 bases are TGCAGCGTTGAAAGCCAGGGGCCTGACTATGGCTACACCTTC. It encodes CSVESQGPDYGYTF.

This sequence joins TRBV4-3 and TRBJ2-1; possibly TRBD1 for D (6 bases). From germline, CDR1 is LGHNA and CDR2 YSLEER. The length of the CDR3 is 17 residues. V lost 0 bases to trimming and J lost 3 bases, with 15 bases between them. The CDR3 here is CASSQDRGGWNYNEQFF. DNA of the CDR3: TGCGCCAGCAGCCAAGACAGGGGCGGTTGGAACTACAATGAGCAGTTCTTC.

The rearrangement uses TRBV28 and TRBJ2-7, with D unclear. The CDR3 has 11 amino acids. Trimming took off 3 bases at V and 7 bases at J, with 7 bases between the two ends. CDR1 is MDHEN and CDR2 is SYDVKM in the germline V gene. CDR3 region: CASSFTGEQYF. CDR3 sequence (DNA): TGTGCCAGCAGTTTTACCGGGGAGCAGTACTTC.

The V gene is TRBV25-1, the J gene TRBJ2-5; 10 nucleotides align to TRBD2. V lost 2 bases to trimming and J lost 1 base; unmatched junction nucleotides: 7. Germline V CDR1 and CDR2: MGHDK, SYGVNS. This CDR3 spans 17 amino acids. The CDR3 region has the DNA TGTGCCAGCAGTGAAGGCGTTTTAGCGGGAGGCCAAGAGACCCAGTACTTC. Translating it yields CASSEGVLAGGQETQYF. The whole variable domain, remainder taken from reference TRBV25-1 and TRBJ2-5, is EADIYQTPRYLVIGTGKKITLECSQTMGHDKMYWYQQDPGMELHLIHYSYGVNSTEKGDLSSESTVSRIRTEHFPLTLESARPSHTSQYLCASSEGVLAGGQETQYFGPGTRLLVL.

The chain couples TRBV6-5 to TRBJ1-2; D gene uncertain. The germline CDR1 and CDR2 sequences are MNHEY and SVGAGI. This CDR3 comprises 14 residues. The germline V and J ends were trimmed by 6 bases and 7 bases, with 18 bases remaining between them. The CDR3 DNA follows: TGTGCCAGCAGCCTCAAAGTATTCAGGCTTGGCTACACCTTC. Its protein product is CASSLKVFRLGYTF.

This clone was detected only a few times. This rearrangement joins TRBV6-5 to TRBJ1-2, with 7 bases aligning to TRBD1. After removal of 5 bases from V and 3 bases from J, the junction contained 3 bases not matched to a gene. CDR1 and CDR2 (germline): MNHEY, SVGAGI. This CDR3 spans 13 amino acids. The chain's CDR3 is CASSRDRHYGYTF. Here the CDR3 DNA reads TGTGCCAGCAGTAGGGACAGACACTATGGCTACACCTTC.

The J gene is TRBJ2-3, the V gene TRBV10-3; D not resolved. Trimming removed 3 bases from V and 6 bases from J, with 10 bases in between. Looked up from germline, CDR1 is ENHRY and CDR2 is SYGVKD. This CDR3 is 13 amino acids long. CDR3 loop: CAISDTFSDTQYF. The DNA of the CDR3 is TGTGCCATCAGTGACACGTTTAGCGATACGCAGTATTTT.

In the case of this clone: Other DNA sequences from this sample encode an identical CDR3 as well. The rearrangement uses TRBV19 and TRBJ1-1; a weak D match, TRBD1 (5 bases). The CDR3 contains 17 residues. Germline loops: CDR1 LNHDA, CDR2 SQIVND (reference sequence). V was clipped by 6 bases and J by 1 base, with 21 bases between them. The DNA for the CDR3 is TGTGCCAGTAGGCCGTATAACTCGGGGGGATGGAACACTGAAGCTTTCTTT. It specifies CASRPYNSGGWNTEAFF.

This clone was observed once. The chain has TRBV7-6 and TRBJ1-6; no clear D gene. The CDR3 loop spans 15 amino acids. With 1 base removed from V and 6 bases from J, the gap between germline ends came to 10 bases. Looked up from germline, CDR1 is SGHVS and CDR2 is FNYEAQ. The CDR3 sequence is CASSLGSTANSPLHF. CDR3 nucleotides: TGTGCCAGCAGCTTAGGGTCCACAGCTAATTCACCCCTCCACTTT.

The CDR3 DNA reads TGCGCCAGCAGCCATGGAAGCGGGGGGAACACCGGGGAGCTGTTTTTT. Protein sequence: CASSHGSGGNTGELFF. The genes are TRBV5-1 and TRBJ2-2; 8 bases map to TRBD2. Trimming cost V 4 bases and J 1 base; bases outside gene matches: 6. Germline V gene data show CDR1 as SGHRS and CDR2 as YFSETQ. This CDR3 is built from 16 residues.

The chain joins TRBV11-3 to TRBJ2-7, with D possibly being TRBD2 (6 bases). Trimming stripped 3 bases from V and 3 bases from J, with 15 bases between. The CDR3 is 15 amino acids. Per the germline V gene, CDR1 is SGHNT and CDR2 is YENEEA. The CDR3 bases are TGTGCCAGCAGCTTTTTTAGCGGAGAGGACTACGAGCAGTACTTC. Protein sequence: CASSFFSGEDYEQYF.

The chain combines TRBV5-1 with TRBJ2-7; no clear D. Germline assignment: CDR1 SGHRS and CDR2 YFSETQ. The CDR3 extends over 9 amino acids. Trimming pared 6 bases from V and 4 bases from J, leaving 2 bases between. This CDR3 is CASTYEQYF. The CDR3 DNA follows: TGCGCCAGCACTTACGAGCAGTACTTC.

V and J are TRBV6-1 and TRBJ2-5; perhaps TRBD1 as D (6 bases). Germline loops: CDR1 MNHNS, CDR2 SASEGT. V was cut by 7 bases and J by 5 bases, with 20 bases left in between. This CDR3 comprises 15 residues. The CDR3 sequence: CASTRRGSVDETQYF. CDR3 in DNA: TGTGCCAGCACAAGAAGGGGGTCAGTTGATGAGACCCAGTACTTC.

This clone was picked up a small number of times. One end of the junction fails to match germline, which may point to a read error. The V gene is TRBV7-2, the J gene TRBJ2-1; a possible D gene is TRBD2 (6 bases). Germline V gene lookup returns CDR1 SGHTA and CDR2 FQGNSA. CDR3 size: 13 residues. CDR3 nucleotides: TGTGCCAGCAGCCTAGCGAACCGGAATGAGCAGTTCTTC. Its protein is CASSLANRNEQFF. Based on the CDR3 plus reference TRBV7-2 and TRBJ2-1, the full variable domain is GAGVSQSPSNKVTEKGKDVELRCDPISGHTALYWYRQSLGQGLEFLIYFQGNSAPDKSGLPSDRFSAERTGGSVSTLTIQRTQQEDSAVYLCASSLANRNEQFFGPGTRLTVL.

The sample holds a few counts of this clone. J is TRBJ1-4 and V is TRBV5-1; tentative D call: TRBD1 (5 bases). The germline V gene encodes CDR1 SGHRS and CDR2 YFSETQ. This CDR3 region has 14 residues. Trimming left V 3 bases short and J 5 bases short, with 11 bases between. CDR3 in amino acids: CASSSGRENEKLFF. CDR3 bases: TGCGCCAGCAGCTCGGGCAGGGAAAATGAAAAACTGTTTTTT.

The chain has TRBV19 and TRBJ1-4, with D perhaps matching TRBD1 (6 bases). This CDR3 is 16 amino acids long. The germline V gene encodes CDR1 LNHDA and CDR2 SQIVND (reference sequence). Trimming removed 4 bases from V and 6 bases from J, with 18 bases in between. The CDR3 is CASSTRRTRGHEKLFF. The DNA for the CDR3 is TGTGCCAGTAGTACGCGGCGGACCAGGGGCCATGAAAAACTGTTTTTT.

The rearrangement links TRBV6-1 to TRBJ1-3; D gene uncertain. V dropped 2 bases and J dropped 0 bases, with 8 bases sitting between them. There are 15 residues in the CDR3. Germline CDR1 MNHNS, CDR2 SASEGT. CDR3 residues: CASSETWASGNTIYF. The CDR3 DNA follows: TGTGCCAGCAGTGAAACGTGGGCCTCTGGAAACACCATATATTTT.

The rearrangement joins TRBV9 to TRBJ1-1, with D tentatively TRBD1 (5 bases). Trimming removed 4 bases from V and 7 bases from J, with 14 bases in between. CDR1 is SGDLS and CDR2 is YYNGEE in the germline V gene. The CDR3 has 13 residues. The DNA for the CDR3 is TGTGCCAGCAGCCTGAGTTACAGGAGTGAAGCTTTCTTT. It codes for CASSLSYRSEAFF.

This clone was seen once. The chain recombines TRBV2 with TRBJ1-6; weak D call: TRBD1 (5 bases). V lost 8 bases and J 10 bases, leaving 15 bases between the germline ends. This CDR3 contains 13 residues. From germline, CDR1 is SNHLY and CDR2 FYNNEI. The DNA of the CDR3 is TGTGCCAGCGCCGGGACCCGGGGGTCACCCCTCCACTTT. Translating gives CASAGTRGSPLHF.

The chain has TRBV2 and TRBJ1-5, with D hard to call. The CDR3 length is 13 residues. The germline V gene has CDR1 SNHLY and CDR2 FYNNEI. V lost 8 bases, J lost 6 bases, and 14 bases lay in between. The CDR3 loop is CASGREFRQPQHF. The DNA for the CDR3 is TGTGCCAGCGGGAGGGAATTTCGTCAGCCCCAGCATTTT.